This T cell receptor (beta chain) was identified during a study of STAT5B mutations in CD4+ large granular lymphocyte leukemia. Looking at the study overall: Cryopreserved patient cells were CD8-depleted, then anti-CD4 bead selected. Study-wide findings and caveats: Top patient clones used TRBV06 genes more often: 8/27 versus 2/35 in controls.

A word on this clone: Its antigen is as yet unknown.

Germline CDR1 SGHTA, CDR2 FQGNSA. V was clipped by 3 bases and J by 0 bases, with 10 bases between them. The CDR3 is 15 residues long. This table comes from immunoSEQ multiplex PCR, and its TCRdb copy is limited to in-frame clones, with some not included. The sample consists of some 7,700 clones, roughly 86% of them appearing once. The source is a woman aged 65 to 85 with CD4+ T-cell large granular lymphocyte leukemia. The sequenced material came from PBMCs. The chain employs TRBV7-2 and TRBJ2-3; D remains unclear. CDR3 region: CASSLVLRSTDTQYF. The CDR3 bases are TGTGCCAGCAGCTTGGTTCTCAGGAGCACAGATACGCAGTATTTT. Drawing the rest from reference TRBV7-2 and TRBJ2-3, the complete variable domain is GAGVSQSPSNKVTEKGKDVELRCDPISGHTALYWYRQSLGQGLEFLIYFQGNSAPDKSGLPSDRFSAERTGGSVSTLTIQRTQQEDSAVYLCASSLVLRSTDTQYFGPGTRLTVL.